These T cell receptor beta chains were read from a single sample in a study of blood T cell repertoires in COVID-19. Repertoires were generated with immunoSEQ multiplex PCR, while TCRdb's copy carries only in-frame clones and drops some. The table has 120,000 or so clones, 81% seen once. Sequenced sample: peripheral blood. These TCRs come from a man aged 25-45 years with COVID-19, enrolled during active disease. CDR3s include the opening cysteine and the closing phenylalanine or tryptophan. A D gene is named only where the DNA matches it firmly. A row's size may be missing; if present it is once, few, many or a size class.

j_call | clone_size | d_call | v_call | cdr3_aa | cdr3_nt
TRBJ1-2 | NA | TRBD1 | TRBV27 | CASRMAGEQGGGYTF | TGTGCCAGCAGGATGGCCGGTGAACAGGGGGGTGGCTACACCTTC
TRBJ1-2 | NA | NA | TRBV28 | CASSILTGPYGYTF | TGTGCCAGCAGCATCTTGACAGGCCCCTATGGCTACACCTTC
TRBJ1-2 | NA | NA | TRBV9 | CASSVGTKGGYGYTF | TGTGCCAGCAGCGTAGGAACGAAAGGGGGCTATGGCTACACCTTC
TRBJ2-2 | NA | TRBD2 | TRBV4-1 | CASSQFQLFSGRADTGELFF | TGCGCCAGCAGCCAATTTCAGCTCTTTAGCGGGAGGGCCGACACCGGGGAGCTGTTTTTT
TRBJ1-5 | NA | NA | TRBV19 | CASGGGQPQHF | TGTGCCAGTGGGGGGGGTCAGCCCCAGCATTTT
TRBJ2-2 | NA | NA | TRBV5-4 | CASSLGSSGELFF | TGTGCCAGCAGCTTGGGGAGTTCCGGGGAGCTGTTTTTT
TRBJ1-2 | NA | NA | TRBV11-2 | CASSLRAGFPADGYTF | TGTGCCAGCAGCTTAAGAGCGGGGTTCCCCGCGGATGGCTACACCTTC
TRBJ2-2 | once | NA | TRBV6-1 | CASSGGRGQARIAGELFF | TGTGCCAGCAGTGGGGGGAGGGGACAGGCTCGTATTGCCGGGGAGCTGTTTTTT
TRBJ2-7 | NA | TRBD2 | TRBV7-9 | CASSWDYSYEQYF | TGTGCCAGCAGCTGGGACTACTCCTACGAGCAGTACTTC
TRBJ1-5 | NA | NA | TRBV23-1 | CASSQGSDTGNQPQHF | TGCGCCAGCAGCCAAGGATCGGACACCGGGAATCAGCCCCAGCATTTT
TRBJ2-5 | NA | NA | TRBV11-3 | CASSLYKRQETQYF | TGTGCCAGCAGCTTATACAAGCGGCAAGAGACCCAGTACTTC
TRBJ2-3 | once | NA | TRBV4-2 | CASSQVDNTDTQYF | TGTGCCAGCAGCCAAGTGGACAACACAGATACGCAGTATTTT
TRBJ2-7 | NA | NA | TRBV3-1/TRBV3-2 | CASSQEYEQYF | TGTGCCAGCAGCCAGGAGTACGAGCAGTACTTC
TRBJ2-1 | once | TRBD2 | TRBV29-1 | CSVSYLAGGSSYNEQFF | TGCAGCGTTTCGTACCTAGCGGGAGGGAGCTCCTACAATGAGCAGTTCTTC
TRBJ2-2 | once | TRBD1 | TRBV10-3 | CAIRAGTGDTGELFF | TGTGCCATCAGAGCCGGGACAGGGGACACCGGGGAGCTGTTTTTT
TRBJ1-2 | NA | NA | TRBV19 | CASSMVQEGYTF | TGTGCCAGTAGTATGGTCCAGGAAGGCTACACCTTC
TRBJ2-1 | once | TRBD2 | TRBV5-1 | CASSLLAGGQYNEQFF | TGCGCCAGCAGCTTACTAGCGGGAGGGCAGTACAATGAGCAGTTCTTC
TRBJ2-1 | NA | NA | TRBV4-1 | CASSQEGSTVSNEQFF | TGCGCCAGCAGCCAGGAAGGTAGTACAGTGAGCAATGAGCAGTTCTTC
TRBJ2-5 | NA | TRBD2 | TRBV28 | CASSLWASGGLETQYF | TGTGCCAGCAGTTTATGGGCTAGCGGGGGGCTAGAGACCCAGTACTTC
TRBJ1-1 | NA | NA | TRBV20-1 | CSARGGAEAFF | TGCAGTGCTAGAGGGGGAGCTGAAGCTTTCTTT
TRBJ2-7 | NA | NA | TRBV5-1 | CASSLGQGNPFYEQYF | TGCGCCAGCAGCTTGGGGCAGGGCAACCCTTTCTACGAGCAGTACTTC
TRBJ1-3 | NA | NA | TRBV4-1 | CASSQVGFGRVDTIYF | TGCGCCAGCAGCCAAGTGGGTTTTGGCAGGGTTGACACCATATATTTT
TRBJ2-1 | NA | NA | TRBV5-4 | CASSLWTIGYNEQFF | TGTGCCAGCAGCCTATGGACTATAGGCTACAATGAGCAGTTCTTC
TRBJ2-5 | NA | TRBD1 | TRBV6-5 | CASSYAGPTGGETQYF | TGTGCCAGCAGTTACGCGGGGCCTACAGGGGGGGAGACCCAGTACTTC
TRBJ2-3 | NA | TRBD2 | TRBV9 | CASSVDLAGADTQYF | TGTGCCAGCAGCGTAGATTTAGCGGGAGCAGATACGCAGTATTTT
TRBJ2-1 | NA | TRBD1 | TRBV5-4 | CASSLAGQGGRQFF | TGTGCCAGCAGCTTGGCCGGACAGGGCGGAAGGCAGTTCTTC
TRBJ2-1 | NA | NA | TRBV5-5 | CASSLTGSNEQFF | TGTGCCAGCAGCTTGACAGGGTCAAATGAGCAGTTCTTC
TRBJ1-3 | NA | TRBD1 | TRBV2 | CASSGPGGGNTIYF | TGTGCCAGCAGCGGCCCAGGGGGAGGAAACACCATATATTTT
TRBJ2-1 | NA | TRBD1 | TRBV12-5 | CASGKGQGSYNEQFF | TGTGCTAGTGGAAAGGGACAGGGCTCCTACAATGAGCAGTTCTTC
TRBJ1-1 | NA | NA | TRBV28 | CASSLLARNTEAFF | TGTGCCAGCAGTTTATTAGCCAGGAACACTGAAGCTTTCTTT
TRBJ2-2 | NA | TRBD2 | TRBV2 | CASRVGLAGVQTGELFF | TGTGCCAGCAGGGTGGGACTAGCGGGAGTACAGACCGGGGAGCTGTTTTTT
TRBJ2-5 | NA | NA | TRBV24-1 | CATSPTSSEPTQYF | TGTGCCACCAGTCCAACCTCATCGGAGCCGACCCAGTACTTC
TRBJ2-1 | few | NA | TRBV19 | CASRPGGSYNEQFF | TGTGCCAGTCGCCCCGGGGGTAGCTACAATGAGCAGTTCTTC
TRBJ1-1 | NA | TRBD1 | TRBV5-1 | CASSLGTGGTEAFF | TGCGCCAGCAGCTTGGGAACAGGGGGCACTGAAGCTTTCTTT
TRBJ1-3 | once | NA | TRBV7-9 | CASNPYLKGNSGNTIYF | TGTGCCAGCAACCCCTACCTCAAGGGGAACTCTGGAAACACCATATATTTT
TRBJ1-4 | once | TRBD1 | TRBV7-9 | CASSLDRANEKLFF | TGTGCCAGCAGCTTGGACAGGGCCAATGAAAAACTGTTTTTT
TRBJ2-2 | NA | NA | TRBV7-9 | CASSSTGPGELFF | TGTGCCAGCAGCTCAACAGGGCCCGGGGAGCTGTTTTTT
TRBJ2-5 | NA | TRBD1 | TRBV5-1 | CASSSQGAYTSIQETQYF | TGCGCCAGCAGCTCCCAGGGGGCTTACACCTCGATCCAAGAGACCCAGTACTTC
TRBJ2-1 | NA | NA | TRBV6-5 | CASSTGRPYNEQFF | TGTGCCAGCAGTACCGGGAGACCCTACAATGAGCAGTTCTTC
TRBJ2-5 | few | TRBD2 | TRBV24-1 | CATSDPSGRFETQYF | TGTGCCACCAGTGATCCTAGCGGGAGGTTTGAGACCCAGTACTTC
TRBJ2-1 | NA | TRBD1 | TRBV2 | CASSVGQSYNEQFF | TGTGCCAGCAGCGTGGGACAGTCCTACAATGAGCAGTTCTTC